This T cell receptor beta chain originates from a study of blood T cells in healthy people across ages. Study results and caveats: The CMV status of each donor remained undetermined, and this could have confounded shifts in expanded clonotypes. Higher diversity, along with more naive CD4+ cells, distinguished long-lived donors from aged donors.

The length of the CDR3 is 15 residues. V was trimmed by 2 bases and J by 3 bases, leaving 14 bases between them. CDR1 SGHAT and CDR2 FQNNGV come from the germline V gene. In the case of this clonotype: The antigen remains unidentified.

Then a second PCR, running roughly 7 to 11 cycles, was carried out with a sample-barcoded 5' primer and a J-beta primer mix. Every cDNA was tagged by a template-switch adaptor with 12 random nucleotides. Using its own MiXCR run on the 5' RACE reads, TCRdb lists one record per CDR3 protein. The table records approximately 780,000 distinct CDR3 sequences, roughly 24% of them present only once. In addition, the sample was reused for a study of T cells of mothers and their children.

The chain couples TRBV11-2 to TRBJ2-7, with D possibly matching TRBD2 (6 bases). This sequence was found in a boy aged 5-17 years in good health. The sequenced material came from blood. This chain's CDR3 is CASSLTGEGLYEQYF. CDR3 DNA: TGTGCCAGCAGCTTAACGGGAGAGGGACTCTACGAGCAGTACTTC.